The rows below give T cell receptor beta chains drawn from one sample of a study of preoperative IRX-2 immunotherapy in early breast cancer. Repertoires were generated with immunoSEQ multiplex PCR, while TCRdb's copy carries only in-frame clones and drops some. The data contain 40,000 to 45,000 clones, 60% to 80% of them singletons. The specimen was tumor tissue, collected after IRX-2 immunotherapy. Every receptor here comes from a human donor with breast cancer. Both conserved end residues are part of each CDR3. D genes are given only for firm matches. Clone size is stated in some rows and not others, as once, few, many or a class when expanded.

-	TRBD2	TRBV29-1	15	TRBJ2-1	TGCAGCGTTGACTGGACTAGCGGGCCAAACAATGAGCAGTTCTTC	CSVDWTSGPNNEQFF
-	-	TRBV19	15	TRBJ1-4	TGTGCCAGTAGTGTTCCACAGGGACTTCGAGAAAAACTGTTTTTT	CASSVPQGLREKLFF
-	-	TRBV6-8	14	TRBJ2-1	TGTGCCAGCAGTTACAGGGGCGGTTGGGGTGAGCAGTTCTTC	CASSYRGGWGEQFF
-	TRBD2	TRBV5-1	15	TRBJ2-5	TGCGCCAGCAGCTTCGGGGGGGGCCTCCAAGAGACCCAGTACTTC	CASSFGGGLQETQYF
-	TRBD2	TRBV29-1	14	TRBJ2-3	TGCAGCACAAGCGGGAGGGCCGGTATAGATACGCAGTATTTT	CSTSGRAGIDTQYF
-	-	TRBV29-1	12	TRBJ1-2	TGCAGCGTTGAAGGCAATAACTATGGCTACACCTTC	CSVEGNNYGYTF
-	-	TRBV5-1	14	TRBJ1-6	TGCGCCAGCAGCTTGGCGGGTTATAATTCACCCCTCCACTTT	CASSLAGYNSPLHF
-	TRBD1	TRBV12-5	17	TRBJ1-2	TGTGCCAGCCGACCTTGGGCTAGACAGGGGGAGGGCTATGGCTACACCTTC	CASRPWARQGEGYGYTF
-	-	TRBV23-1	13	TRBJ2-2	TGCGCCAGCAAGGTCAGGGATCCCGGGGAGCTGTTTTTT	CASKVRDPGELFF
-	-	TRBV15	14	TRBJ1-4	TGTGCCACCAGCAGAGATTCGGGGGGAGGAAAACTGTTTTTT	CATSRDSGGGKLFF
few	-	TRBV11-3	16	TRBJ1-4	TGTGCCAGCAGCTTTAAACTTTCCGGGACTAATGAAAAACTGTTTTTT	CASSFKLSGTNEKLFF
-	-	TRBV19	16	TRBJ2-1	TGTGCCAGTAGTATAGCCGGGCTCCTCTCCTACAATGAGCAGTTCTTC	CASSIAGLLSYNEQFF
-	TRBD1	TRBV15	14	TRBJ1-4	TGTGCCACCAGCAGGGCCAGGGGGGAAGAAAAACTGTTTTTT	CATSRARGEEKLFF
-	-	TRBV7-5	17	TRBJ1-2	TGTGCCAGCAGCCAAAACCGGGGAGGGAGGGGATTGGGCGGCTACACCTTC	CASSQNRGGRGLGGYTF
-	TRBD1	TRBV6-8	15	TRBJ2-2	TGTGCCAGCAGTTTCACAGGGGGGAACACCGGGGAGCTGTTTTTT	CASSFTGGNTGELFF
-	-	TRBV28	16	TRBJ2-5	TGTGCCAGCAGTTCCAGGCTGACAGGCCAGCAAGAGACCCAGTACTTC	CASSSRLTGQQETQYF
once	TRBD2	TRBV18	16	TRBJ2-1	TGTGCCAGCTCACCAGGAGCGGGGGGACATTACAATGAGCAGTTCTTC	CASSPGAGGHYNEQFF
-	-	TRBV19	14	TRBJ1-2	TGTGCCAGTCACCCGTCAGGGGCTAACTATGGCTACACCTTC	CASHPSGANYGYTF
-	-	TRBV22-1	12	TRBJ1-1	TGTGCCAGCAGTGAACAGGTGGGGGAAGCTTTCTTT	CASSEQVGEAFF
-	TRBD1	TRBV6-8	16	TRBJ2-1	TGTGCCACCGGGGGAGCAGGGGGCGGATTATACAATGAGCAGTTCTTC	CATGGAGGGLYNEQFF
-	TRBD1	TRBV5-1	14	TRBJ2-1	TGCGCCAGCAGCGGAGCGGACAGGGTTAGTGAGCAGTTCTTC	CASSGADRVSEQFF
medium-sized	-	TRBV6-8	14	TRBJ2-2	TGTGCCAGCAGCGAACAGGTGAACACCGGGGAGCTGTTTTTT	CASSEQVNTGELFF
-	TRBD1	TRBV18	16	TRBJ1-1	TGTGCCAGCTCACAGGTGGAAGTAATAGGGGGCACCGAAGCTTTCTTT	CASSQVEVIGGTEAFF
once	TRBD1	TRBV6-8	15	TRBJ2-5	TGTGCCAGCAGACTAACCCCGACAGGGTCGGAGACCCAGTACTTC	CASRLTPTGSETQYF
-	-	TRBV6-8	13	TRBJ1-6	TGTGCCAGCACCCAGCGTCCCAATTCACCCCTCCACTTT	CASTQRPNSPLHF
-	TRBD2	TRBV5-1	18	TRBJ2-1	TGCGCCAGCAGCCCCGGGACTAGCGGGGGGGCGTTCCATGATGAGCAGTTCTTC	CASSPGTSGGAFHDEQFF
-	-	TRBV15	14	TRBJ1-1	TGTGCCACCAGCAGAGAAGTCCTTGACACTGAAGCTTTCTTT	CATSREVLDTEAFF
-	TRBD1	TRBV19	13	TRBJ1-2	TGTGCCAGCCTTAGGGCAGGGGGTGATGGCTACACCTTC	CASLRAGGDGYTF
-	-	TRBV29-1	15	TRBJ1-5	TGCAGCGTCCGCTTGGGGGGCGGAAGCAATCAGCCCCAGCATTTT	CSVRLGGGSNQPQHF
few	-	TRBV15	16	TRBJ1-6	TGTGCCACCAGCAGAGATTTGATTGGGGCAGGGTCACCCCTCCACTTT	CATSRDLIGAGSPLHF
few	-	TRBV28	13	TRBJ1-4	TGTGCCAGCAGGTGGATACCTAATGAAAAACTGTTTTTT	CASRWIPNEKLFF
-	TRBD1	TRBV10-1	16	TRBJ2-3	TGCGCCAGCAGGGCCGGGACAGGGGGCGAAACAGATACGCAGTATTTT	CASRAGTGGETDTQYF
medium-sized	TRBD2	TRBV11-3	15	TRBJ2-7	TGTGCCAGCAGCCCAATAGCGGGTCCCCGGTACGAGCAGTACTTC	CASSPIAGPRYEQYF
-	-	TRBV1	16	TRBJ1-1	TGCGCCAGCAGCCAAGTCATCAGGAAACAGAACACTGAAGCTTTCTTT	CASSQVIRKQNTEAFF
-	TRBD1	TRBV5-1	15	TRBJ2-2	TGCGCCAGCAGTCACGGACAGGGTGACACCGGGGAGCTGTTTTTT	CASSHGQGDTGELFF
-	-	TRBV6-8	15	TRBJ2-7	TGTGCCATCATGGGGCAGGGAGAGGTTACCTACGAGCAGTACTTC	CAIMGQGEVTYEQYF
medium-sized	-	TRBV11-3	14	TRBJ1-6	TGTGCCAGCAGCTTCCAGGGGAGTAATTCACCCCTCCACTTT	CASSFQGSNSPLHF
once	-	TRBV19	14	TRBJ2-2	TGTGCCAGTAGTGGAACAGGCGGTTACGGGGAGCTGTTTTTT	CASSGTGGYGELFF
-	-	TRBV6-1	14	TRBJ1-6	TGTGCCAGCAGTGAAGACACGGCTAGTTCACCCCTCCACTTT	CASSEDTASSPLHF
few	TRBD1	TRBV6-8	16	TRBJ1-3	TGTGCCATCAGCCCTGAGACAGGGGGCCTTGGAAACACCATATATTTT	CAISPETGGLGNTIYF
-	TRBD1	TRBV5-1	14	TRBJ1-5	TGCGCCAGCAGCGTGACAGGGGGCAGAGAGCCCCAGCATTTT	CASSVTGGREPQHF
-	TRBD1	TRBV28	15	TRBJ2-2	TGTGCCAGCAGTTTATCAGGGGGAGTCACCGGGGAGCTGTTTTTT	CASSLSGGVTGELFF
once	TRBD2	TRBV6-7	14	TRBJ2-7	TGTGCCAGCAGCCTTAGCGGGAGGGCCGGCGAGCAGTACTTC	CASSLSGRAGEQYF
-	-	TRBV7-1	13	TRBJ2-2	TGTGCCAGCATGGGTGGGCTAACCGGGGAGCTGTTTTTT	CASMGGLTGELFF
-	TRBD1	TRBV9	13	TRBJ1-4	TGTGCCAGCAGTCGGGACAGAAATGAAAAACTGTTTTTT	CASSRDRNEKLFF
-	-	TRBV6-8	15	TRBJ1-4	TGTGCCAGCAGTGATTTGGAGGGGCCAGATGAAAAACTGTTTTTT	CASSDLEGPDEKLFF
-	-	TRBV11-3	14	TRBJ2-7	TGTGCCAGCAGCTCCGCGACACGTACCTACGAGCAGTACTTC	CASSSATRTYEQYF
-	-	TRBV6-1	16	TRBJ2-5	TGTGCCAGCAGTGAAGGGGGTACCCGATTTCAAGAGACCCAGTACTTC	CASSEGGTRFQETQYF
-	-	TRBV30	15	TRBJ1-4	TGTGCCTGGAGTTCGCAGGGGTCTCGGGGAGAAAAACTGTTTTTT	CAWSSQGSRGEKLFF
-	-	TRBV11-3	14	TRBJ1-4	TGTGCCAGCACCGTTGACAGCGGTGATGAAAAACTGTTTTTT	CASTVDSGDEKLFF